One sample yielded the 17 T cell receptor beta chains listed below, sequenced in a study of blood T cell repertoires in COVID-19. Sequenced by immunoSEQ multiplex PCR; TCRdb stores in-frame clones only, minus some. This sample yields roughly 240,000 clones, of which 80% to 90% are seen a single time; around 2.4% belongs to the top ten. The sequenced sample was peripheral blood. All receptors come from a man in his forties who had recovered from COVID-19.

This chain links TRBV19 with TRBJ2-1, with a weak D call TRBD2 (5 bases). Germline CDR1 reads LNHDA; CDR2 reads SQIVND (reference sequence). V was clipped by 5 bases and J by 4 bases, with 24 bases between them. The CDR3 has 18 amino acids. The CDR3: CASSPGVGSGSSYNEQFF. CDR3 coding DNA: TGTGCCAGTAGTCCCGGGGTGGGGAGCGGCAGTTCTTACAATGAGCAGTTCTTC.

The rearrangement joins TRBV11-3 to TRBJ2-3, with no clear D. The CDR3 extends over 12 amino acids. The V gene's germline CDR1 is SGHNT and CDR2 YENEEA. With 6 bases removed from V and 5 bases from J, the gap between germline ends came to 9 bases. The CDR3 DNA is TGTGCCAGCAGTAAAGGAGAAGATACGCAGTATTTT. It codes for CASSKGEDTQYF.

The gene calls are TRBV6-2 or TRBV6-3 and TRBJ2-3; 13 positions agree with TRBD2. CDR1 is MNHEY and CDR2 is SVGEGT in the germline V gene. V was clipped by 2 bases and J by 6 bases; unmatched bases: 8. The CDR3 has 17 amino acids. The CDR3, as DNA: TGTGCCAGCAGTTACGGACCCAGGACTAGCGGGAGTGATACGCAGTATTTT. Translation: CASSYGPRTSGSDTQYF.

The J gene is TRBJ2-2, the V gene TRBV5-6; the match to TRBD2 covers 7 bases. The CDR3 sequence is 17 residues long. V shed 4 bases, J shed 7 bases, and the junction held 16 bases outside the gene matches. Germline-derived CDR1 and CDR2 are SGHDT and YYEEEE. CDR3 sequence reads: CASSPVLAEARNGELFF. The CDR3 DNA reads TGTGCCAGCAGCCCGGTTCTAGCGGAAGCAAGGAACGGGGAGCTGTTTTTT.

The chain combines TRBV4-1 with TRBJ1-2; unclear D gene. Looked up from germline, CDR1 is MGHRA and CDR2 is YSYEKL. The germline V and J ends were trimmed by 1 base and 4 bases, with 10 bases remaining between them. The CDR3 covers 14 residues. CDR3 sequence: CASSQAYAFYGYTF. The CDR3, as DNA: TGCGCCAGCAGCCAAGCCTATGCTTTCTATGGCTACACCTTC.

This clone showed up just once. This chain links TRBV10-3 with TRBJ2-7; 11 nucleotides match TRBD2. Germline V gives CDR1 ENHRY, CDR2 SYGVKD. The CDR3 sequence is 13 residues long. J lost 3 bases, V lost 7 bases, and 2 bases had no gene match. CDR3 loop: CAIMGTSGYEQYF. In DNA, the CDR3 is TGTGCCATCATGGGGACTAGCGGCTACGAGCAGTACTTC.

V gene TRBV7-2 combines with J gene TRBJ2-7, with 9 bases that match TRBD1. With V trimmed by 4 bases and J by 1 base, 5 bases remained unmatched. Germline lookup yields CDR1 SGHTA and CDR2 FQGNSA. There are 15 residues in the CDR3. The CDR3 region is CASSWSTGGSYEQYF. CDR3 nucleotides: TGTGCCAGCAGCTGGTCGACAGGGGGGTCCTACGAGCAGTACTTC. Filled out from reference TRBV7-2 and TRBJ2-7, the complete variable domain reads GAGVSQSPSNKVTEKGKDVELRCDPISGHTALYWYRQSLGQGLEFLIYFQGNSAPDKSGLPSDRFSAERTGGSVSTLTIQRTQQEDSAVYLCASSWSTGGSYEQYFGPGTRLTVT.

The genes are TRBV6-5 and TRBJ2-7, with 10 bases aligning to TRBD1. In germline, CDR1 is MNHEY, CDR2 SVGAGI. Unmatched junction bases numbered 10, after V lost 7 bases and J lost 4 bases. The CDR3 length is 15 residues. In DNA, the CDR3 is TGTGCCAGCATTTTCCGGGACAGGGGCTTTTACGAGCAGTACTTC. Translated: CASIFRDRGFYEQYF.

The rearrangement joins TRBV10-3 to TRBJ2-5; maybe TRBD1 (5 bases). V was clipped by 2 bases and J by 2 bases, with 9 bases between them. This CDR3 is 14 amino acids long. Germline lookup yields CDR1 ENHRY and CDR2 SYGVKD. The CDR3 sequence: CAISELDTQETQYF. The CDR3 region has the DNA TGTGCCATCAGTGAGCTGGACACTCAAGAGACCCAGTACTTC.

This chain joins TRBV18 and TRBJ1-1; D is unresolved. Germline lookup yields CDR1 KGHSH and CDR2 LQKENI. Trimming stripped 4 bases from V and 3 bases from J, with 12 bases between. CDR3 length equals 14 residues. The DNA for the CDR3 is TGTGCCAGCTCACGGAACCGGGAGGACACTGAAGCTTTCTTT. Residues: CASSRNREDTEAFF.

This CDR3 reads CASSRTGTVDYGYTF. The CDR3 DNA follows: TGCGCCAGCAGCCGAACCGGGACAGTCGACTATGGCTACACCTTC. The chain is built from TRBV4-3 and TRBJ1-2; TRBD1 matches at 7 bases. J was trimmed by 3 bases and V by 4 bases; bases with no gene match: 8. Germline V CDR1 and CDR2: LGHNA, YSLEER. There are 15 residues in the CDR3.

Only one count was recorded for this clone. The rearrangement links TRBV2 to TRBJ2-6, with D tentatively TRBD2 (6 bases). The germline V and J ends were trimmed by 5 bases and 0 bases, with 11 bases remaining between them. The CDR3 spans 16 residues. Germline CDR1 and CDR2: SNHLY and FYNNEI. CDR3 bases: TGTGCCAGCAGTTCGGACGGGAGCTCTGGGGCCAACGTCCTGACTTTC. It encodes CASSSDGSSGANVLTF.

CDR3 residues: CASSFPGTEAFF. CDR3 bases: TGTGCCAGCAGCTTTCCCGGCACTGAAGCTTTCTTT. This rearrangement joins TRBV5-4 to TRBJ1-1; D is uncertain. Trimming removed 2 bases at V and 4 bases at J, with 6 bases between. There are 12 residues in the CDR3. The germline V gene encodes CDR1 SGHNT and CDR2 YYREEE (reference sequence).

This clone showed up many times. V gene TRBV5-1 combines with J gene TRBJ1-2; the D is unclear. Germline V gives CDR1 SGHRS, CDR2 YFSETQ. The CDR3 contains 15 residues. V shed 2 bases and J shed 9 bases, with 20 bases lying between them. The CDR3 reads CASSFDGEEPGSYTF. The CDR3 DNA reads TGCGCCAGCAGCTTCGACGGAGAGGAGCCGGGGAGCTACACCTTC.

The V gene is TRBV27, the J gene TRBJ1-1; 7 bases fit TRBD1. V lost 4 bases and J lost 3; bases outside the gene matches: 5. Germline CDR1 MNHEY, CDR2 SMNVEV (reference sequence). CDR3 length: 14 residues. DNA of the CDR3: TGTGCCAGCAGTTGGGGGACAGACTACACTGAAGCTTTCTTT. Protein sequence: CASSWGTDYTEAFF.

This clone was observed once. The gene calls are TRBV27 and TRBJ2-1, with TRBD2 identical over 7 bases. This CDR3 region has 17 residues. The V and J ends lost 0 bases and 4 bases, in that order; junction bases with no gene match: 9. The germline gives CDR1 MNHEY, CDR2 SMNVEV (reference sequence). DNA of the CDR3: TGTGCCAGCAGTTTATCCAGCGGGACGATTAAATACAATGAGCAGTTCTTC. Protein product: CASSLSSGTIKYNEQFF.

CDR3 in amino acids: CASPDRNLEQQYF. CDR3 DNA: TGTGCCAGCCCCGACAGGAACCTGGAACAGCAGTACTTC. The chain is built from TRBV27 and TRBJ2-7, with a weak D call TRBD1 (6 bases). This CDR3 is built from 13 residues. V was clipped by 8 bases and J by 8 bases, with 19 bases between them. CDR1 MNHEY and CDR2 SMNVEV come from the germline V gene (reference sequence).